The rows below give T cell receptor beta chains drawn from one sample of a study of OX40 agonist ivuxolimab in advanced cancers. Measured with immunoSEQ multiplex PCR; TCRdb has only the in-frame clones, and not every one. The sample consists of about 67,000 clones, 80% to 95% of them appearing once. Specimen: CD4+ or CD8+ T cells sorted from blood, collected in a trial of the OX40 agonist ivuxolimab. These receptors were obtained from an adult with an advanced solid tumor such as melanoma, head and neck, liver or kidney cancer. Both conserved end residues are part of each CDR3. Each record gives: V gene, clone size, J gene, D gene, CDR3 DNA, CDR3 protein. D genes are given only for firm matches. Rows give clone size only sometimes, using once, few, many, or a class for an expanded clone.

>TRBV6-5|.|TRBJ1-2|.
TGTGCCAGCAGTTACCAGGGGAGTCGTGGCTACACCTTC
CASSYQGSRGYTF
>TRBV5-4|once|TRBJ2-5|.
TGTGCCAGCAGCTTGGCGGGACAACTATTAGGGGAGACCCAGTACTTC
CASSLAGQLLGETQYF
>TRBV27|.|TRBJ2-1|.
TGTGCCAGCAGTTTGCTAGGCCCCCCGGGACATGAGCAGTTCTTC
CASSLLGPPGHEQFF
>TRBV18|.|TRBJ2-5|.
TGTGCCAGCTCCCCAGGTGGGGGGGGGCTGGCCGAGACCCAGTACTTC
CASSPGGGGLAETQYF
>TRBV28|.|TRBJ1-2|.
TGTGCCAGCAGTTTAGGCCAATCCAATGGCTACACCTTC
CASSLGQSNGYTF
>TRBV7-8|.|TRBJ2-4|.
TGTGCCAGCAGCTTTCCAGGGGGGGTTAAAAACATTCAGTACTTC
CASSFPGGVKNIQYF
>TRBV23-1|.|TRBJ2-3|.
TGCGCCAGCAGCCAAACAGCCGGGACTTTGGCGGCAGATACGCAGTATTTT
CASSQTAGTLAADTQYF
>TRBV11-2|.|TRBJ2-7|TRBD1
TGTGCCAGCAGCACGGGACAGTTGTACGAGCAGTACTTC
CASSTGQLYEQYF
>TRBV5-6|.|TRBJ2-5|.
TGTGCCAGCAGCTTGATCGCGGTACAAGAGACCCAGTACTTC
CASSLIAVQETQYF
>TRBV19|.|TRBJ2-2|.
TGTGCCAGTAGTATAGATTTGACAGTCAGCGGGGAGCTGTTTTTT
CASSIDLTVSGELFF
>TRBV20-1|.|TRBJ1-2|.
TGCAGTGCGGGGTCCTATGGCTACACCTTC
CSAGSYGYTF
>TRBV19|few|TRBJ1-2|.
TGTGCCAGTAGCCCGACAGGACACGGCTACACCTTC
CASSPTGHGYTF
>TRBV11-2|.|TRBJ2-1|.
TGTGCCAGCAGCCTACTTTGGAATGAATACAATGAGCAGTTCTTC
CASSLLWNEYNEQFF
>TRBV7-9|.|TRBJ2-7|.
TGTGCCAGCAGCACGTCCCCAACATCCTACGAGCAGTACTTC
CASSTSPTSYEQYF
>TRBV5-1|.|TRBJ1-1|.
TGCGCCAGCAGGGACGGAGGGGAAACTGAAGCTTTCTTT
CASRDGGETEAFF
>TRBV15|.|TRBJ2-1|TRBD2
TGTGCCACCCAACGGGGACTAGCGGGAGACGTGGATGAGCAGTTCTTC
CATQRGLAGDVDEQFF
>TRBV10-1|.|TRBJ1-4|.
TGCGCCAGCAGTGAGCTCCGGACTGAGCAGTTCATAGGTGTCCTTTTT
CASSELRTEQFIGVLF
>TRBV5-1|.|TRBJ2-5|.
TGCGCCAGCAGCTCGCTGATAGGGGAAGAGACCCAGTACTTC
CASSSLIGEETQYF
>TRBV19|.|TRBJ2-7|TRBD1
TGCGCCAGTAGTGCCACAGGGGTCCCCTACGAGCAGTACTTC
CASSATGVPYEQYF
>TRBV27|once|TRBJ2-4|.
TGTGCCAGCAAAGAGGGGGAATTAGAGGCCAAAAACATTCAGTACTTC
CASKEGELEAKNIQYF
>TRBV15|.|TRBJ2-7|TRBD1
TGTGCCACCAGCTTCGACAGGGGGCCAAACGAGCAGTACTTC
CATSFDRGPNEQYF
>TRBV12-5|.|TRBJ2-5|.
TGTGCTAGTGGTTCTACTTCCGGGGAGACCCAGTACTTC
CASGSTSGETQYF
>TRBV5-1|few|TRBJ2-5|TRBD2
TGCGCCAGCAGCGCCGGGACTAGACGAGAGACCCAGTACTTC
CASSAGTRRETQYF
>TRBV19|.|TRBJ2-3|TRBD2
TGTGCCAGTAGAGACCTAGCGGGAGCTACAGATACGCAGTATTTT
CASRDLAGATDTQYF
>TRBV5-1|.|TRBJ2-3|.
TGCGCCAGCAGCCCGGCGGGTGGGAGAGGGGATACGCAGTATTTT
CASSPAGGRGDTQYF
>TRBV6-1|.|TRBJ2-7|TRBD1
TGTGCCAGCAGTGAAGTATACGGGACAGGGGAGGACGAGCAGTACTTC
CASSEVYGTGEDEQYF
>TRBV19|.|TRBJ1-4|.
TGTGCCAGTAGCACTGGAAAAGCCGAAAAACTGTTTTTT
CASSTGKAEKLFF
>TRBV5-1|.|TRBJ2-7|.
TGCGCCAGCAGCTTGGCAGGGCCTTCCTCCTACGAGCAGTACTTC
CASSLAGPSSYEQYF
>TRBV6-5|once|TRBJ2-7|.
TGTGCCAGCAGTTACTCGCACAGGGACTACGAGCAGTACTTC
CASSYSHRDYEQYF
>TRBV6-1|.|TRBJ1-2|.
TGTGCCAGCAGTGAAGGGGGGCCAAATGGCTACACCTTC
CASSEGGPNGYTF
>TRBV11-2|.|TRBJ1-2|.
TGTGCCAGCAGCTTAGATAGGGCGGACGGTTATGGCTACACCTTC
CASSLDRADGYGYTF
>TRBV30|few|TRBJ1-1|.
TGTGCCTGGACGCGGCGAGGCTACACCAACACTGAAGCTTTCTTT
CAWTRRGYTNTEAFF
>TRBV21-1|.|TRBJ2-7|.
TGTGCCAGCAGTAAAGGGGCCCCGGGCTTCTACGAGCAGTACTTC
CASSKGAPGFYEQYF
>TRBV23-1|.|TRBJ2-1|.
TGCGCCAGCAGTCCGTCCCAGGCGTGTTACTTTATGAATGAGCAGTTCTTC
CASSPSQACYFMNEQFF
>TRBV4-1|.|TRBJ1-1|.
TGCGCCAGCAGCCAAGAGGATAACACTGAAGCTTTCTTT
CASSQEDNTEAFF
>TRBV5-1|.|TRBJ2-1|TRBD2
TGCGCCAGCAGCTTATACTTAGCGGGAGGCTCCTACAATGAGCAGTTCTTC
CASSLYLAGGSYNEQFF
>TRBV10-3|.|TRBJ1-5|.
TGTGCCATCAGTGAGTCGAAAAGTAGTGGGGGCAGGGAGCCCCAGCATTTT
CAISESKSSGGREPQHF
>TRBV6-6|.|TRBJ2-7|TRBD2
TGTGCCAGCACCCCCGAGCGGGACCTCTTTTGGGAGCAGTACTTC
CASTPERDLFWEQYF
>TRBV5-1|once|TRBJ1-1|.
TGCGCCAGCAGCTTGCAAGGGGGGAGATGGGACACTGAAGCTTTCTTT
CASSLQGGRWDTEAFF
>TRBV6-1|.|TRBJ1-6|.
TGTGCCAGCAGTGACGACCCGAGATCCCTCCACTTT
CASSDDPRSLHF
>TRBV5-3|.|TRBJ2-7|.
TGTGCCAGAGCGGTATGGCCCTACGAGCAGTACTTC
CARAVWPYEQYF
>TRBV7-2|.|TRBJ2-3|.
TGTGCCAGCAGCTTAGCTTCAGATACGCAGTATTTT
CASSLASDTQYF
>TRBV5-4|.|TRBJ2-5|.
TGTGCCACCTTCGTAGTGGGAGAGGGGACCCAGTACTTC
CATFVVGEGTQYF
>TRBV7-2|.|TRBJ2-3|TRBD2
TGTGCCAGCAGCTTAGCGGGAACTAGCGGGAGGGAGACGCAGTATTTT
CASSLAGTSGRETQYF
>TRBV28|.|TRBJ2-1|.
TGTGCCAGCACAGAGCGGTACAATGAGCAGTTCTTC
CASTERYNEQFF
>TRBV7-2|.|TRBJ1-3|TRBD1
TGTGCCAGCAGCCTCCAGGGGGACAGCCCAACCAGCTCTGGAAACACCATATATTTT
CASSLQGDSPTSSGNTIYF
>TRBV19|once|TRBJ1-6|.
TGTGCCAGTAGTATAAGGGGAACAGGGTATTCACCCCTCCACTTT
CASSIRGTGYSPLHF
>TRBV28|.|TRBJ1-2|TRBD1
TGTGCCAGCAGCGGGACAGGGGTCTCTCGCTACACCTTC
CASSGTGVSRYTF